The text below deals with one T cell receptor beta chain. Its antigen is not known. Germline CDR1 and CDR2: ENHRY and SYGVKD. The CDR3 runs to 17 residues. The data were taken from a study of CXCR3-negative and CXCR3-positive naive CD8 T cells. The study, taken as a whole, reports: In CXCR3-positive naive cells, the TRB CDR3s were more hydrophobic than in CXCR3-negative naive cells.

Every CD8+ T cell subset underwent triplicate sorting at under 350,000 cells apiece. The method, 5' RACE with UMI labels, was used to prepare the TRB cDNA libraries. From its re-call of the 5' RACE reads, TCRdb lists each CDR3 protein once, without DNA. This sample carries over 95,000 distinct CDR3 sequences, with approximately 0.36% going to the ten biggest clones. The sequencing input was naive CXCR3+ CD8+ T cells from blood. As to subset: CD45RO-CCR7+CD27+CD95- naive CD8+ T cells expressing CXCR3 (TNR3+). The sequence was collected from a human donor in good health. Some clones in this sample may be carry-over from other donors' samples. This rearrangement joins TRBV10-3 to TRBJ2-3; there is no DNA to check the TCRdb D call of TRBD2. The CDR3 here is CAIREGLAGGSTDTQYF.